This T cell receptor (beta chain) is drawn from a study of CD8+CD57+ T cells in acquired aplastic anemia. For the study at large: Isolated CD4+ and CD8+ cells, once sorted, yielded DNA averaging roughly 3.4 ug.

The study profiled TCR beta VDJ and CDR3 using genomic DNA as template. TCRdb used MiXCR to reprocess the reads, holding one entry per CDR3 protein. Among around 200,000 distinct CDR3 sequences listed, about 60% were seen once. Overall study findings and caveats: A significant difference in CD8+ Simpson's diversity between patients and controls was not found. Roughly 31 was the count of CD8+ CDR3 sequences that patients shared with controls.

Concerning this clonotype: Its target is not known.

Individuals selected for sequencing had exhibited CD8+CD57+ cell expansion on flow cytometry. The sequence derives from a human donor with aplastic anemia. The sample taken for sequencing was sorted CD4+, CD8+, or CD8+CD57+ T cells (not recorded which) from PBMCs.

CDR3 sequence (DNA): TGTGCCAGCAGCGAGGGGGACCCGGACTCCTACGAGCAGTACTTC. Translated: CASSEGDPDSYEQYF. J is TRBJ2-7 and V is TRBV9, with D tentatively TRBD1 (6 bases). This CDR3 is 15 amino acids long. Between the trimmed V and J ends, which lost 3 bases and 0 bases, there was a span of 13 bases. Germline CDR1 SGDLS, CDR2 YYNGEE. Complete variable domain (other parts from reference TRBV9 and TRBJ2-7): DSGVTQTPKHLITATGQRVTLRCSPRSGDLSVYWYQQSLDQGLQFLIQYYNGEERAKGNILERFSAQQFPDLHSELNLSSLELGDSALYFCASSEGDPDSYEQYFGPGTRLTVT.